Following are 24 T cell receptor beta chains from one sample sequenced in a study of shared T cell receptors in the human thymus. Sequencing was performed with immunoSEQ multiplex PCR; in TCRdb, only in-frame clones are kept and a portion is missing. Of over 65,000 clones listed, about 96% are singletons. Sequences were obtained from thymocytes. These receptors were collected from a human donor.

In this sample, this clone turned up once. V usage is TRBV7-8 and J usage is TRBJ2-5, with 8 bases fitting TRBD2. The V and J ends lost 3 bases and 6 bases, in that order; junction bases with no gene match: 9. The CDR3 runs to 15 residues. The germline V gene encodes CDR1 SGHVS and CDR2 FQNEAQ. CDR3 in DNA: TGTGCCAGCAGCTTCCCATCGGGGGGGCCGAAGACCCAGTACTTC. Its translation is CASSFPSGGPKTQYF.

The CDR3 here is CAKFRGGPSYNEQFF. CDR3 DNA sequence: TGTGCCAAATTCCGGGGCGGACCTTCCTACAATGAGCAGTTCTTC. The rearrangement uses TRBV6-5 and TRBJ2-1; D possibly uses TRBD1 or TRBD2 (5 bases each). Trimming removed 10 bases from V and 1 base from J, with 17 bases in between. The CDR3 runs 15 residues. Per the germline V gene, CDR1 is MNHEY and CDR2 is SVGAGI.

The chain has TRBV10-3 and TRBJ1-6; 7 bases fit TRBD1. Germline CDR1 ENHRY, CDR2 SYGVKD. J gave up 8 bases and V 4 bases, and 26 bases lay outside the gene matches. The CDR3 loop spans 21 amino acids. The CDR3 sequence is CAISADRFRERERIHYSPLHF. For the CDR3, the DNA is TGTGCCATCAGTGCGGACAGGTTTCGGGAACGGGAACGAATTCATTATTCACCCCTCCACTTT.

The CDR3 DNA sequence: TGCGCCAGCAGCCAAGATCTGGGGGAATCTGGGGCCAACGTCCTGACTTTC. Translating gives CASSQDLGESGANVLTF. The chain uses TRBV4-1 and TRBJ2-6; D may be TRBD1 or TRBD2 (5 bases each). The CDR3 loop spans 17 amino acids. V gave up 0 bases and J gave up 1 base, with 10 bases separating them. CDR1 is MGHRA, CDR2 YSYEKL, per germline.

The chain uses TRBV27 and TRBJ2-7; the D is unclear. CDR3 length: 12 residues. The germline CDR1 and CDR2 sequences are MNHEY and SMNVEV (reference sequence). Trimming left V 7 bases short and J 2 bases short, with 9 bases between. The CDR3 nucleotides read TGTGCCAGCACGGACGGAACCTACGAGCAGTACTTC. It codes for CASTDGTYEQYF.

The chain employs TRBV5-1 and TRBJ2-2; D call uncertain. The CDR3 is 21 amino acids. V gave up 4 bases and J gave up 1 base, with 29 bases separating them. Per the germline V gene, CDR1 is SGHRS and CDR2 is YFSETQ. This CDR3 reads CASSANVPFRSTEGNTGELFF. The CDR3 DNA sequence: TGCGCCAGCAGCGCAAATGTGCCCTTCCGCTCCACTGAAGGGAACACCGGGGAGCTGTTTTTT.

This clone was detected only a few times. V gene TRBV28 combines with J gene TRBJ1-5; D not certain. CDR3 length: 15 residues. Deletions cut 6 bases from V and 0 bases from J, with 12 bases between. Germline V gives CDR1 MDHEN, CDR2 SYDVKM. The CDR3 DNA reads TGTGCCAGCAGCGTCCCAGGCAATAGCAATCAGCCCCAGCATTTT. This sequence encodes CASSVPGNSNQPQHF.

The gene calls are TRBV15 and TRBJ1-4; perhaps TRBD1 as D (5 bases). V was cut by 0 bases and J by 4 bases, with 21 bases left in between. The CDR3 sequence is 19 residues long. Germline V gene sequence: CDR1 LNHNV, CDR2 YYDKDF (reference sequence). The CDR3 nucleotides read TGTGCCACCAGCAGAGATTGTAACAGCGTCCTAAGGGGTAATGAAAAACTGTTTTTT. It encodes CATSRDCNSVLRGNEKLFF.

V and J are TRBV6-4 and TRBJ2-3; 9 bases map to TRBD1. This CDR3 region has 16 residues. The germline gives CDR1 MRHNA, CDR2 SNTAGT. With V trimmed by 5 bases and J by 4 bases, 10 bases remained unmatched. As DNA, the CDR3 is TGTGCCAGCAGTCTCGGACAGGGGTTCCCCCCAGATACGCAGTATTTT. Residues: CASSLGQGFPPDTQYF.

The DNA for the CDR3 is TGCAGCGTCGTCTTAAGGGGGGGGATCCACAATGAGCAGTTCTTC. It is translated as CSVVLRGGIHNEQFF. J is TRBJ2-1 and V is TRBV29-1, with a possible D match to TRBD2 (7 bases). The CDR3 is made up of 15 amino acids. From germline, CDR1 is SQVTM and CDR2 ANQGSEA. V lost 6 bases and J 5 bases, leaving 20 bases between the germline ends.

V gene TRBV5-4 combines with J gene TRBJ1-3; no definite D call. Trimming shortened V by 3 bases and J by 6 bases, and 16 bases separated the two germline ends. CDR1 and CDR2 (germline): SGHNT, YYREEE (reference sequence). This CDR3 contains 15 residues. CDR3 sequence (DNA): TGTGCCAGCAGCTGGAACAGAAACCAGGAAAACACCATATATTTT. Encoded protein: CASSWNRNQENTIYF. Together with reference TRBV5-4 and TRBJ1-3, the CDR3 gives the full variable domain: ETGVTQSPTHLIKTRGQQVTLRCSSQSGHNTVSWYQQALGQGPQFIFQYYREEENGRGNFPPRFSGLQFPNYSSELNVNALELDDSALYLCASSWNRNQENTIYFGEGSWLTVV.

This chain connects TRBV5-8 to TRBJ1-5; D is uncertain. The CDR3 sequence is 14 residues long. Germline V CDR1 and CDR2: SGHTS, YDEGEE. Trimming stripped 0 bases from V and 1 base from J, with 5 bases between. The CDR3 sequence is CASSLDRSNQPQHF. The DNA of the CDR3 is TGTGCCAGCAGCTTGGATCGGAGCAATCAGCCCCAGCATTTT.

V usage is TRBV18 and J usage is TRBJ2-2; 7 positions agree with TRBD2. Germline CDR1 is KGHSH and CDR2 is LQKENI. The length of the CDR3 is 12 residues. The V gene end was trimmed by 7 bases and the J gene end by 6 bases; junction bases not matched to a gene: 2. The CDR3, as DNA: TGTGCCAGCTACGCGGGGGCCGGGGAGCTGTTTTTT. Translated, it gives CASYAGAGELFF.

The chain couples TRBV4-1 to TRBJ1-1; the D is unclear. This CDR3 comprises 16 residues. V lost 1 base to trimming and J lost 5 bases, with 17 bases between them. Germline loops: CDR1 MGHRA, CDR2 YSYEKL. The CDR3 DNA reads as TGCGCCAGCAGCCAAGGGTCATTGTCCAGAGGTACTGAAGCTTTCTTT. It is translated as CASSQGSLSRGTEAFF.

The chain joins TRBV4-3 to TRBJ2-3; D gene unclear. Looked up from germline, CDR1 is LGHNA and CDR2 is YSLEER. V dropped 3 bases and J dropped 2 bases, with 6 bases sitting between them. This CDR3 contains 13 residues. The CDR3 here is CASSQVDTDTQYF. In nucleotides, the CDR3 is TGCGCCAGCAGCCAGGTAGACACAGATACGCAGTATTTT.

The DNA for the CDR3 is TGTGCCAGCAGCTTCCAGGCAGGGGTCACAGATACGCAGTATTTT. This translates into CASSFQAGVTDTQYF. V usage is TRBV7-2 and J usage is TRBJ2-3; possible D gene TRBD1, 6 bases. V shed 3 bases and J shed 2 bases, with 12 bases lying between them. CDR3 length equals 15 residues. Germline CDR1 is SGHTA and CDR2 is FQGNSA.

The V and J genes are TRBV4-1 and TRBJ2-1; TRBD2 matches at 13 bases. The CDR3 consists of 20 residues. J was trimmed by 3 bases and V by 1 base; bases with no gene match: 12. The germline gives CDR1 MGHRA, CDR2 YSYEKL. The chain's CDR3 is CASSQAWALLAGGFYNEQFF. The CDR3 DNA sequence: TGCGCCAGCAGCCAAGCTTGGGCCTTACTAGCGGGGGGGTTCTACAATGAGCAGTTCTTC.

CDR3 region: CASSLLGTSPYEQYF. CDR3 DNA: TGTGCCAGCAGCTTATTGGGGACAAGCCCCTACGAGCAGTACTTC. This chain joins TRBV11-1 and TRBJ2-7, with D maybe TRBD1 (6 bases). Germline CDR1 reads SGHAT; CDR2 reads FQDESV (reference sequence). The germline V and J ends were trimmed by 2 bases and 2 bases, with 13 bases remaining between them. This CDR3 has 15 amino acids.

The chain employs TRBV6-6 and TRBJ1-1, with a weak D call TRBD1 (6 bases). Germline V gives CDR1 MNHNY, CDR2 SVGAGI (reference sequence). Trimming left V 6 bases short and J 0 bases short, with 11 bases between. CDR3 length equals 14 residues. CDR3 sequence reads: CASRGRGMNTEAFF. CDR3 nucleotide sequence: TGTGCCAGCAGAGGGAGGGGGATGAACACTGAAGCTTTCTTT.

The chain carries TRBV4-3 and TRBJ2-4; D uncertain. CDR3 size: 16 residues. The ends were cut back, 1 base at V and 0 bases at J, with 10 bases in the middle. Germline-derived CDR1 and CDR2 are LGHNA and YSLEER. This CDR3 is CASSQGVKRAKNIQYF. In DNA, the CDR3 is TGCGCCAGCAGCCAAGGGGTTAAGAGAGCCAAAAACATTCAGTACTTC.

CDR3 bases: TGCGCCAGCAGCTTGGGATCCGGCGGGGGGGCGTACGAGCAGTACTTC. It is translated as CASSLGSGGGAYEQYF. This rearrangement joins TRBV5-1 to TRBJ2-7, with TRBD2 matching over 9 bases. Germline CDR1 SGHRS, CDR2 YFSETQ. The ends lost 0 bases at V and 4 bases at J; junction bases unmatched: 8. The CDR3 sequence is 16 residues long.

The rearrangement links TRBV4-3 to TRBJ1-4; 9 bases match TRBD1. Trimming at V came to 0 bases and at J to 0 bases, leaving 8 bases not matched to a gene. The CDR3 contains 19 residues. Germline CDR1 is LGHNA and CDR2 is YSLEER. The CDR3 loop reads CASSQEGTGQGPTNEKLFF. CDR3 nucleotides: TGCGCCAGCAGCCAAGAAGGGACGGGACAGGGTCCAACTAATGAAAAACTGTTTTTT.

V usage is TRBV9 and J usage is TRBJ2-2; possibly TRBD1 or TRBD2 for D (7 bases each). CDR3 size: 15 residues. V was clipped by 3 bases and J by 7 bases, with 16 bases between them. Germline-derived CDR1 and CDR2 are SGDLS and YYNGEE. CDR3 loop: CASSGPQGGHGELFF. DNA of the CDR3: TGTGCCAGCAGCGGTCCCCAGGGGGGGCACGGGGAGCTGTTTTTT. The full variable domain, with the rest looked up from reference TRBV9 and TRBJ2-2, is DSGVTQTPKHLITATGQRVTLRCSPRSGDLSVYWYQQSLDQGLQFLIQYYNGEERAKGNILERFSAQQFPDLHSELNLSSLELGDSALYFCASSGPQGGHGELFFGEGSRLTVL.

The gene calls are TRBV6-1 and TRBJ2-5, with TRBD2 matching 7 bases. Germline V gene sequence: CDR1 MNHNS, CDR2 SASEGT. V was clipped by 4 bases and J by 3 bases; unmatched bases: 8. The CDR3 consists of 15 residues. CDR3 residues: CASSGGPSGEETQYF. CDR3 sequence (DNA): TGTGCCAGCAGTGGGGGTCCTAGCGGTGAAGAGACCCAGTACTTC.